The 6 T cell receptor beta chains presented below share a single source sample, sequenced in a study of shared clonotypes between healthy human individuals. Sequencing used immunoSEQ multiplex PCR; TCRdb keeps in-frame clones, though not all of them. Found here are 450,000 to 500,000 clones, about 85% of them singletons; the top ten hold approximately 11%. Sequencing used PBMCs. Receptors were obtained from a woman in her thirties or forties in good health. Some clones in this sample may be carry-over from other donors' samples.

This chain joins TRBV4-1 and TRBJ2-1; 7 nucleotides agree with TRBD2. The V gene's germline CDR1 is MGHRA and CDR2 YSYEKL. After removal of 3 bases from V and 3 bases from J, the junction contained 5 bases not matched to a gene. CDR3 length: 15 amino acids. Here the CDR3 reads CASSQGGRGYNEQFF. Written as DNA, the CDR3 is TGCGCCAGCAGCCAGGGGGGGAGGGGCTACAATGAGCAGTTCTTC.

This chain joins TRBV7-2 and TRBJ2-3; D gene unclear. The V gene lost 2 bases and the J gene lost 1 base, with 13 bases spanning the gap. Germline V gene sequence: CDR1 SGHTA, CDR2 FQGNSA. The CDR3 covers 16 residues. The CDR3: CASSLTGTAGTDTQYF. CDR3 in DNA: TGTGCCAGCAGCTTAACGGGTACTGCGGGCACAGATACGCAGTATTTT.

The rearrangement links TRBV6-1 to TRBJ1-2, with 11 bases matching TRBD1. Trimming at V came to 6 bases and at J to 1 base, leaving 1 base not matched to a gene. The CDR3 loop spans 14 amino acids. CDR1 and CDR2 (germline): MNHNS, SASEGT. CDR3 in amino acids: CASRGTGGNYGYTF. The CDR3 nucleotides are TGTGCCAGCAGGGGGACAGGGGGTAACTATGGCTACACCTTC.

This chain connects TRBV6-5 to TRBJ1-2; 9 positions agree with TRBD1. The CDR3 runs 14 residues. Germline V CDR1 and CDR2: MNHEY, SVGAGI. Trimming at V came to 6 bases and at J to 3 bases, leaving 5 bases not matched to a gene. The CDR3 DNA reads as TGTGCCAGCAGGGTGACAGGGGGTCACTATGGCTACACCTTC. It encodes CASRVTGGHYGYTF.

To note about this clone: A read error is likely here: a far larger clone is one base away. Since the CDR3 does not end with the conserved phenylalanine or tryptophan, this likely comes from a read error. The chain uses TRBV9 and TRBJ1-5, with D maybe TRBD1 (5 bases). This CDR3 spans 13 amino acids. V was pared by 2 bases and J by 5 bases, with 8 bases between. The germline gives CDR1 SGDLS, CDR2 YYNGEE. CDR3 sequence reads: CASSVGVDQPQHS. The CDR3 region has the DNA TGTGCCAGCAGCGTGGGGGTGGATCAGCCCCAGCATTCT.

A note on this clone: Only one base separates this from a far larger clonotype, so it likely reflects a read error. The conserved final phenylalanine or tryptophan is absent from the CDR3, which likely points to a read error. CDR3 sequence (DNA): TGCGCCAGCAGCTTGTCGGGGACTCACCGCGATACGCAGTATTCT. Protein sequence: CASSLSGTHRDTQYS. This rearrangement joins TRBV5-1 to TRBJ2-3; possibly TRBD2 for D (6 bases). The CDR3 length is 15 residues. The germline CDR1 and CDR2 sequences are SGHRS and YFSETQ. V shed 1 base and J shed 6 bases, with 15 bases lying between them.